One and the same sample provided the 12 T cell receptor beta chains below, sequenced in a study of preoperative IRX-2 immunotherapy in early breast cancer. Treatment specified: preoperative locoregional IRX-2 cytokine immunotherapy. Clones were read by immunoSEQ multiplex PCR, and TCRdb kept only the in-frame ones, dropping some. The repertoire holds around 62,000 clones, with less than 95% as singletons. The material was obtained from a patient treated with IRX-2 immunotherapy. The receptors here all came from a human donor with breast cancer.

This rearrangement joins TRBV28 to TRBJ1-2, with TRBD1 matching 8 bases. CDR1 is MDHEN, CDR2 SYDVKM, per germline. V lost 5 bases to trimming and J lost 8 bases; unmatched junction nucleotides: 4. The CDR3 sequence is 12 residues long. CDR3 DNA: TGTGCCAGCAGTGCCGGGACAGGCGGCTACACCTTC. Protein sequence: CASSAGTGGYTF.

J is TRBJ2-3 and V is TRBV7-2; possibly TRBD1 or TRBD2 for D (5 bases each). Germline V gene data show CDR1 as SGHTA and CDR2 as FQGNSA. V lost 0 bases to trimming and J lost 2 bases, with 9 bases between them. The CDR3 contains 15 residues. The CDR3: CASSLAGASTDTQYF. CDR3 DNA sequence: TGTGCCAGCAGCTTAGCCGGGGCCTCCACAGATACGCAGTATTTT.

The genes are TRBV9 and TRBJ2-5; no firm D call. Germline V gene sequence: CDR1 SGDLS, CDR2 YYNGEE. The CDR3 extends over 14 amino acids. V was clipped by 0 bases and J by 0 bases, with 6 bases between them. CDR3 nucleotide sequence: TGTGCCAGCAGCGTAGACGGAAACCAAGAGACCCAGTACTTC. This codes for CASSVDGNQETQYF.

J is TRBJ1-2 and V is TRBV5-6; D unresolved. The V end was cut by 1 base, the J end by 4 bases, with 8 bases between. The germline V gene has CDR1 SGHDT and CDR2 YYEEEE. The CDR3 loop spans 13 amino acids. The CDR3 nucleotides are TGTGCCAGCAGCTTGTTCGATGGCTATGGCTACACCTTC. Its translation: CASSLFDGYGYTF.

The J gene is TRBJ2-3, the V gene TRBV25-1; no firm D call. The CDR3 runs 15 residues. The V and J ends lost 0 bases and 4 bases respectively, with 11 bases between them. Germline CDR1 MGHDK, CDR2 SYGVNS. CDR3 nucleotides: TGTGCCAGCAGTGAATACGAAGGTTCGGCAGATACGCAGTATTTT. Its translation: CASSEYEGSADTQYF.

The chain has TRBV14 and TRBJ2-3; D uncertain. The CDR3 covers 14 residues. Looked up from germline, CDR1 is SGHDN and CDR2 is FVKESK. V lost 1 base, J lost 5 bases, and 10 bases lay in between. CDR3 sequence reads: CASSQAGSLDTQYF. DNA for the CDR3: TGTGCCAGCAGCCAAGCGGGTAGCTTAGATACGCAGTATTTT.

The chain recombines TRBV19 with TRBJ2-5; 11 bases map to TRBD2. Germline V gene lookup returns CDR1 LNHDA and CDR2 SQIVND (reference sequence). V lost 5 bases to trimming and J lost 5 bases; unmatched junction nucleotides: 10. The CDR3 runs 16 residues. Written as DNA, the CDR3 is TGTGCCAGTAGTCCCCGCTTAGCGGGGGGGCCGGAGACCCAGTACTTC. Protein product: CASSPRLAGGPETQYF.

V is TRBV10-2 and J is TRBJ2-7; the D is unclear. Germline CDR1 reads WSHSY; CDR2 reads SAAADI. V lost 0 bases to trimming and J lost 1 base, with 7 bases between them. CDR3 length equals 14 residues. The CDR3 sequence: CASSESYVSYEQYF. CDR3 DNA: TGCGCCAGCAGTGAGTCGTACGTTTCCTACGAGCAGTACTTC.

CDR3 residues: CASSLESGVTGELFF. CDR3 bases: TGTGCCAGCAGCTTAGAATCTGGGGTCACCGGGGAGCTGTTTTTT. The chain carries TRBV7-7 and TRBJ2-2; D unresolved. This CDR3 region has 15 residues. Germline V gene lookup returns CDR1 SSHAT and CDR2 FNYEAQ (reference sequence). V lost 1 base to trimming and J lost 4 bases, with 10 bases between them.

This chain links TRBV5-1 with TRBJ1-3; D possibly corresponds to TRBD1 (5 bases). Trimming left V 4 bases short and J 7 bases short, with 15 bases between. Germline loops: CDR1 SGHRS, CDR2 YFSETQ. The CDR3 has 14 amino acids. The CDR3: CASSPGTGGNTIYF. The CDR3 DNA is TGCGCCAGCAGCCCGGGTACAGGAGGGAACACCATATATTTT.

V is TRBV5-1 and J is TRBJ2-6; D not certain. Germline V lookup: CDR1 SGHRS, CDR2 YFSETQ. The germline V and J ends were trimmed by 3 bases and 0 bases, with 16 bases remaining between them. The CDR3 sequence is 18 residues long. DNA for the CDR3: TGCGCCAGCAGCTACCGCGGCTACAGTACCTCTGGGGCCAACGTCCTGACTTTC. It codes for CASSYRGYSTSGANVLTF.

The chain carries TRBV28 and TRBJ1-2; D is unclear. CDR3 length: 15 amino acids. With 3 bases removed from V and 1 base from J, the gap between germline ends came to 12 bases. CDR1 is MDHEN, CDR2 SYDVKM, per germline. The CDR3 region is CASSLVRQINYGYTF. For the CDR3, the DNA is TGTGCCAGCAGTTTGGTTCGGCAGATTAACTATGGCTACACCTTC.